The rows below give T cell receptor beta chains drawn from one sample of a study of control samples from healthy donors and cancer patients. Assay: immunoSEQ multiplex PCR; the TCRdb copy retains only in-frame clones and omits some. The sample carries 150,000 to 200,000 clones, 94% recorded once. Specimen: blood. The receptors were gathered from a woman aged 18-30 years in good health. CDR3s include the opening cysteine and the closing phenylalanine or tryptophan. The D gene is left open where the match is weak. Some rows have no size entry. The others give once, few or many, or a class for an expanded clone.

V gene,D gene,J gene,clone size,CDR3 DNA,CDR3 protein
TRBV19,NA,TRBJ2-3,NA,TGTGCCAGTAGTATAGATATGACCCACAGGGGCACAGATACGCAGTATTTT,CASSIDMTHRGTDTQYF
TRBV27,NA,TRBJ1-1,NA,TGTGCCAGCAGCTTTGATGCCATTACCTTTATGAACACTGAAGCTTTCTTT,CASSFDAITFMNTEAFF
TRBV6-1,NA,TRBJ2-5,once,TGTGCCAGCAGTCGTACCAGGGTTGAGACCCAGTACTTC,CASSRTRVETQYF
TRBV6-5,NA,TRBJ2-7,NA,TGTGCCAGCAGGGATCTATACGAGCAGTACTTC,CASRDLYEQYF
TRBV4-2,TRBD2,TRBJ2-3,once,TGTGCCAGCAGCGTAGGACTAGCGGTAGATACGCAGTATTTT,CASSVGLAVDTQYF
TRBV29-1,NA,TRBJ2-5,NA,TGCAGCGTTGCCCCAACCTTCGGGGGCATCCGAGAGACCCAGTACTTC,CSVAPTFGGIRETQYF
TRBV28,TRBD2,TRBJ2-7,NA,TGTGCCAGCAGTGCCGCCTTGACTAGCGGGAGCGAGCAGTACTTC,CASSAALTSGSEQYF
TRBV4-2,TRBD1,TRBJ1-2,NA,TGTGCCAGCAGCCAAGATCGGACAGGGTGGGGCGGCTACACCTTC,CASSQDRTGWGGYTF
TRBV11-2,TRBD1,TRBJ1-2,NA,TGTGCCAGCAGCTTAGGGACAGGGATCGGTATAGAGGGCTACACCTTC,CASSLGTGIGIEGYTF
TRBV7-9,NA,TRBJ2-6,NA,TGTGCCGACTGGAGGTCCGGGGCCAACGTCCTGACTTTC,CADWRSGANVLTF
TRBV24-1,TRBD1,TRBJ1-2,once,TGTGCCGCCTCCGGACAGGGGAAAGGCTACACCTTC,CAASGQGKGYTF
TRBV4-2,NA,TRBJ2-1,NA,TGTGCCAGCAGCCAAGATCTCAGTTATGGCGGGTCACCCCCCCTTGGCTACAATGAGCAGTTCTTC,CASSQDLSYGGSPPLGYNEQFF
TRBV6-1,TRBD2,TRBJ2-7,NA,TGTGCCAGCAGTGAGTGGACTAGCGGGAGGATATACGAGCAGTACTTC,CASSEWTSGRIYEQYF
TRBV6-2/TRBV6-3,TRBD2,TRBJ2-3,NA,TGTGCCAGCAGTAAGGGACTAGCGGGATATACGCAGTATTTT,CASSKGLAGYTQYF
TRBV24-1,NA,TRBJ1-5,NA,TGTGCCACCAGTGACCCGGCCCAGCCCCAGCATTTT,CATSDPAQPQHF
TRBV5-6,NA,TRBJ2-1,NA,TGTGCCAGCAAGCTTTTTATCGTTAATGAGCAGTTCTTC,CASKLFIVNEQFF
TRBV27,NA,TRBJ1-5,NA,TGTGCCAGCAGTTTTGGACAGCCTAGCAATCAGCCCCAGCATTTT,CASSFGQPSNQPQHF
TRBV7-2,NA,TRBJ2-5,NA,TGTGCCAGCAGACGAGCGGTCGGGGAGACCCAGTACTTC,CASRRAVGETQYF
TRBV6-4,TRBD2,TRBJ2-3,NA,TGTGCCAGCAGTGACGGGTGGACTAGCATAGATACGCAGTATTTT,CASSDGWTSIDTQYF
TRBV5-8,NA,TRBJ1-2,NA,TGTGCCAGCAGCTTGGGTATCTCCCGAGGGGATGGCTACACCTTC,CASSLGISRGDGYTF
TRBV24-1,NA,TRBJ2-7,NA,TGTGCCACCAGTGAGGACGGCTACGAGCAGTACTTC,CATSEDGYEQYF
TRBV29-1,NA,TRBJ1-4,NA,TGCAGCGTCGGGACGGGAAATGAAAAACTGTTTTTT,CSVGTGNEKLFF
TRBV28,NA,TRBJ1-1,NA,TGTGCCAGCGAGGGGTTAGGACAGCTAAAGAATGCTGAAGCTTTCTTT,CASEGLGQLKNAEAFF
TRBV11-2,TRBD1,TRBJ1-1,NA,TGTGCCAGCAGCTCCTTAACTAGACAGGGGTGGGGTGCGAACACTGAAGCTTTCTTT,CASSSLTRQGWGANTEAFF
TRBV20-1,NA,TRBJ2-7,NA,TGCAGTGCTAGTCAGGAGCACTACGAGCAGTACTTC,CSASQEHYEQYF
TRBV11-3,NA,TRBJ2-3,NA,TGTGCCAGCAGCTTAGAGGCGTCGGGGGGCACAGATACGCAGTATTTT,CASSLEASGGTDTQYF
TRBV19,NA,TRBJ1-3,once,TGTGCCAGTAGTTACACCGCGCTTGGAAACACCATATATTTT,CASSYTALGNTIYF
TRBV11-2,NA,TRBJ1-2,NA,TGTGCCAGCAGCTTATTGGCACTCCAAGGCTACACCTTC,CASSLLALQGYTF
TRBV12-3/TRBV12-4,TRBD1,TRBJ1-1,NA,TGTGCCAGCAGTACAGGGGTCCCTGAAGCTTTCTTT,CASSTGVPEAFF
TRBV2,NA,TRBJ1-6,NA,TGTGCCAGCAGTGAACGGCAGGTCTATAATTCACCCCTCCACTTT,CASSERQVYNSPLHF
TRBV6-2/TRBV6-3,TRBD1,TRBJ2-1,NA,TGTGCCAGCAGTTCTAGTCCAAGACAGGGCTGGAGCAATGAGCAGTTCTTC,CASSSSPRQGWSNEQFF
TRBV27,NA,TRBJ1-3,once,TGTGCCAGCACCCGGACGGTTTCTAGCTCTGGAAACACCATATATTTT,CASTRTVSSSGNTIYF
TRBV24-1,NA,TRBJ1-2,once,TGTGCCACCAGTGACTCGGAAAAGGGGGACTATGGCTACACCTTC,CATSDSEKGDYGYTF
TRBV6-6,TRBD1,TRBJ1-5,NA,TGTGCCAGCAGACGACCCATCCGGGACAGGGGGGGGAATCAGCCCCAGCATTTT,CASRRPIRDRGGNQPQHF
TRBV4-2,NA,TRBJ2-6,NA,TGTGCCAGCAGCCAAGGGCCGGGGGCGGCCGGGGCCAACGTCCTGACTTTC,CASSQGPGAAGANVLTF
TRBV10-1,TRBD1,TRBJ2-5,NA,TGCGCCAGCAGTGAAAATAAGGGGGCGTTTGGAGAGACCCAGTACTTC,CASSENKGAFGETQYF
TRBV9,TRBD1,TRBJ1-1,NA,TGTGCCAGCAGCAACAGGGGGGACACTGAAGCTTTCTTT,CASSNRGDTEAFF
TRBV25-1,NA,TRBJ1-2,once,TGTGCCAGCGGTACAACTTTGGTGGTGGTAGGCTACACCTTC,CASGTTLVVVGYTF
TRBV5-1,TRBD1,TRBJ2-3,once,TGCGCCAGCAGCTCAGGGGGCTCAATATCGGCGCAGTATTTT,CASSSGGSISAQYF
TRBV6-5,TRBD1,TRBJ2-1,NA,TGTGCCAGCGTAACCGGGACAGGCTACAATGAGCAGTTCTTC,CASVTGTGYNEQFF
TRBV5-4,NA,TRBJ1-2,NA,TGTGCCAGCAGCCGAGACGGGCAATATGGCTACACCTTC,CASSRDGQYGYTF
TRBV5-5,NA,TRBJ2-1,once,TGTGCCAGCAGCGGGGGGAGACGGGTCTCCTACAATGAGCAGTTCTTC,CASSGGRRVSYNEQFF
TRBV2,NA,TRBJ2-1,NA,TGTGCCGACGGGCTGACGGGTGATGAGCAGTTCTTC,CADGLTGDEQFF
TRBV28,NA,TRBJ2-1,once,TGTGCCAGCAGTTTAGAGGGGTGGTCTAACTCGGAGGGTGAGCAGTTCTTC,CASSLEGWSNSEGEQFF
TRBV19,TRBD1,TRBJ2-7,NA,TGTGCCACCACCGGGACAGCCTCCTACGAGCAGTACTTC,CATTGTASYEQYF
TRBV2,NA,TRBJ1-5,NA,TGTGCCAGCATGGGGTTCCGGACAGCCGTGGGGCCCCAGCATTTT,CASMGFRTAVGPQHF
TRBV13,TRBD2,TRBJ2-3,NA,TGTGCCAGCAGCTTAAGCCGACTAGCGGGGTACCCAGAGACAGATACGCAGTATTTT,CASSLSRLAGYPETDTQYF
TRBV28,TRBD1,TRBJ1-6,NA,TGTGCCAGCAGTTTAACCGGGACAGCACCCCTCCACTTT,CASSLTGTAPLHF
TRBV10-3,TRBD1,TRBJ1-6,once,TGTGCCATCAGTCACGGGGGACAGGGGGATTCACCCCTCCACTTT,CAISHGGQGDSPLHF
TRBV6-1,NA,TRBJ1-6,NA,TGTGCCAGCAGTGAATCCGGCCAGCTAAGCTCCTATAATTCACCCCTCCACTTT,CASSESGQLSSYNSPLHF
TRBV28,NA,TRBJ1-4,NA,TGTGCCAGCAGTTCCCGGGGGGCCGCTAATGAAAAACTGTTTTTT,CASSSRGAANEKLFF
TRBV2,NA,TRBJ1-1,NA,TGTGCCAGCAGCCCAGGGAACACTGAAGCTTTCTTT,CASSPGNTEAFF
TRBV28,NA,TRBJ1-4,few,TGTGCCAGCAGCCCTAGTACCCCTAATGAAAAACTGTTTTTT,CASSPSTPNEKLFF
TRBV28,TRBD1,TRBJ1-5,NA,TGTGCCAGCAGTTTAACCTACTACAGGGGAAGCAATCAGCCCCAGCATTTT,CASSLTYYRGSNQPQHF
TRBV23-1,NA,TRBJ2-1,NA,TGCGCCAGCAGTCCGGAAAACTACAATGAGCAGTTCTTC,CASSPENYNEQFF
TRBV28,NA,TRBJ1-1,NA,TGTGCCAGCAGTTCATTTTGGTCGAACACTGAAGCTTTCTTT,CASSSFWSNTEAFF
TRBV7-9,NA,TRBJ2-2,NA,TGTGCCAGCAGCAGGTTACTAAGGACCGGGGAGCTGTTTTTT,CASSRLLRTGELFF
TRBV9,TRBD1,TRBJ1-3,few,TGTGCCAGCAGCCCTGGGACAGATTTGGGAAACACCATATATTTT,CASSPGTDLGNTIYF
TRBV6-6,TRBD1,TRBJ2-1,once,TGTGCCAGCAGAAAGATACAGGGGTCCTACAATGAGCAGTTCTTC,CASRKIQGSYNEQFF
TRBV24-1,NA,TRBJ2-2,NA,TGTGCCACCAGTGATTTCGTGGAGCTGTTTTTT,CATSDFVELFF